Each of the 8 T cell receptor beta chains below was sequenced from the same sample in a study of blood T cell repertoires in COVID-19. Profiling relied on immunoSEQ multiplex PCR, and the TCRdb table lists in-frame clones only, not all of them. The table has some 390,000 clones, 87% seen once; the top ten hold approximately 2.4%. The material sequenced was peripheral blood. Receptors were obtained from a woman in her fifties or sixties with COVID-19, enrolled during active disease.

The V gene is TRBV15, the J gene TRBJ1-2, with TRBD1 matching 7 bases. Germline values: CDR1 LNHNV, CDR2 YYDKDF (reference sequence). This CDR3 region has 15 residues. The ends lost 3 bases at V and 7 bases at J; junction bases unmatched: 11. The CDR3 nucleotides read TGTGCCACCAGCAGGACGGACAGGCCCCTTAGTGGCTACACCTTC. Encoded protein: CATSRTDRPLSGYTF.

This clone was counted once. CDR3 region: CSVQGYQGGTEAFF. The CDR3 DNA sequence: TGCAGCGTTCAAGGGTACCAGGGTGGGACTGAAGCTTTCTTT. The chain is built from TRBV29-1 and TRBJ1-1; TRBD1 might be the D (5 bases). Germline V gene data show CDR1 as SQVTM and CDR2 as ANQGSEA. V lost 5 bases to trimming and J lost 5 bases, with 18 bases between them. The CDR3 is made up of 14 amino acids. Filled out from reference TRBV29-1 and TRBJ1-1, the complete variable domain reads SAVISQKPSRDICQRGTSLTIQCQVDSQVTMMFWYRQQPGQSLTLIATANQGSEATYESGFVIDKFPISRPNLTFSTLTVSNMSPEDSSIYLCSVQGYQGGTEAFFGQGTRLTVV.

The gene calls are TRBV28 and TRBJ2-3, with TRBD2 matching over 9 bases. J gave up 6 bases and V 1 base, and 5 bases lay outside the gene matches. From germline, CDR1 is MDHEN and CDR2 SYDVKM. The CDR3 length is 15 residues. For the CDR3, the DNA is TGTGCCAGCAGTTTATTCAGCGGGGGGAGGGATACGCAGTATTTT. Encoded protein: CASSLFSGGRDTQYF. The complete variable domain, with remaining parts taken from reference TRBV28 and TRBJ2-3, reads DVKVTQSSRYLVKRTGEKVFLECVQDMDHENMFWYRQDPGLGLRLIYFSYDVKMKEKGDIPEGYSVSREKKERFSLILESASTNQTSMYLCASSLFSGGRDTQYFGPGTRLTVL.

V gene TRBV28 combines with J gene TRBJ1-1; 8 bases match TRBD1. The J segment lost 0 bases and the V segment lost 6 bases, leaving 6 bases of the junction unmatched. The CDR3 totals 15 residues. The germline CDR1 and CDR2 sequences are MDHEN and SYDVKM. The CDR3: CASSSGQDMNTEAFF. CDR3 nucleotide sequence: TGTGCCAGCAGCTCGGGACAGGACATGAACACTGAAGCTTTCTTT. Combining the CDR3 with reference TRBV28 and TRBJ1-1 gives the whole variable domain DVKVTQSSRYLVKRTGEKVFLECVQDMDHENMFWYRQDPGLGLRLIYFSYDVKMKEKGDIPEGYSVSREKKERFSLILESASTNQTSMYLCASSSGQDMNTEAFFGQGTRLTVV.

The genes are TRBV15 and TRBJ2-5, with 8 bases fitting TRBD2. Germline V gene data show CDR1 as LNHNV and CDR2 as YYDKDF (reference sequence). The CDR3 length is 14 residues. Germline trimming cut 3 bases from V and 2 bases from J; bases unmatched to any gene: 2. CDR3 protein: CATSSRGGQETQYF. The CDR3 bases are TGTGCCACCAGCAGCCGGGGGGGACAAGAGACCCAGTACTTC.

Only one count was recorded for this clone. This sequence joins TRBV3-1 (or the pseudogene TRBV3-2) and TRBJ2-3, with a possible D match to TRBD2 (7 bases). CDR3 length equals 15 residues. Trimming left V 1 base short and J 2 bases short, with 10 bases between. Germline CDR1 is LGHDT and CDR2 is YNNKEL (reference sequence). CDR3 sequence (DNA): TGTGCCAGCAGCCAAGCGGGGGGACACACAGATACGCAGTATTTT. It yields the protein CASSQAGGHTDTQYF.

The chain's CDR3 is CASPPTAGGQVDTQYF. CDR3 in DNA: TGTGCCAGCCCCCCCACAGCGGGGGGGCAGGTGGATACGCAGTATTTT. The chain is built from TRBV28 and TRBJ2-3; 10 bases agree with TRBD2. The CDR3 totals 16 residues. The V gene end was trimmed by 8 bases and the J gene end by 6 bases; junction bases not matched to a gene: 14. Germline V gives CDR1 MDHEN, CDR2 SYDVKM.

The rearrangement joins TRBV30 to TRBJ1-5; TRBD1 might be the D (6 bases). V lost 2 bases and J lost 1, with 12 bases in between. Per germline, CDR1 GTSNPN and CDR2 SVGIG (reference sequence). The CDR3 is made up of 15 amino acids. CDR3 in amino acids: CAWSQQGLSNQPQHF. The CDR3 DNA follows: TGTGCCTGGAGTCAACAGGGTTTGAGCAATCAGCCCCAGCATTTT.